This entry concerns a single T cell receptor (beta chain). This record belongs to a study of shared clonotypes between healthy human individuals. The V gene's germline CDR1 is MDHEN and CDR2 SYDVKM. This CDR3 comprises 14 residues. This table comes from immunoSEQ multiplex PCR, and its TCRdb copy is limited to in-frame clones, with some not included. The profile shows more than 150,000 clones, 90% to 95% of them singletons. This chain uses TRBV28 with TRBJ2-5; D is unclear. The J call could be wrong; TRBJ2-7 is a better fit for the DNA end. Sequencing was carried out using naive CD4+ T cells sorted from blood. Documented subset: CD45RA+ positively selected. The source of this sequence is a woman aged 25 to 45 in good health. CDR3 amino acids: CASSLVDGAYEQYF. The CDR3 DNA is TGTGCCAGCAGTTTGGTGGACGGAGCCTACGAGCAGTACTTC.